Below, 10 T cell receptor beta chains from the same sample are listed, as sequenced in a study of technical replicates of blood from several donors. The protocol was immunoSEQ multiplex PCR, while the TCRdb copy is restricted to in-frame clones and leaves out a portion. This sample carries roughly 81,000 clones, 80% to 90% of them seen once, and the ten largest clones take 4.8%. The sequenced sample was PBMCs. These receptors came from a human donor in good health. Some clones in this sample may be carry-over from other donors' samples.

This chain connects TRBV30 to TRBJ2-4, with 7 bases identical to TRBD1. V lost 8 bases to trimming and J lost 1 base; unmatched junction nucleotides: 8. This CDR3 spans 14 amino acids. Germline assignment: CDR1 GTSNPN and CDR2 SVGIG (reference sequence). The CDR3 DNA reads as TGTGCCGGAACCACAGGGGTCGCCAAAAACATTCAGTACTTC. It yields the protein CAGTTGVAKNIQYF.

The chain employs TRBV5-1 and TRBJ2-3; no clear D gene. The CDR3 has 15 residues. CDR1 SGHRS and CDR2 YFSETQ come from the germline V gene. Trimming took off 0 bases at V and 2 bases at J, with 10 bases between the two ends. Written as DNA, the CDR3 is TGCGCCAGCAGCTTGGACGCTATCCTCACAGATACGCAGTATTTT. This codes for CASSLDAILTDTQYF.

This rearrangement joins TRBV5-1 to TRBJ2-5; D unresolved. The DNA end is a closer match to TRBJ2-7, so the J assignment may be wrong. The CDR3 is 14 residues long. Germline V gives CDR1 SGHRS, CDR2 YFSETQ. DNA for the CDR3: TGCGCCAGCAGCTTGGCCCCGGAAAACTACGAGCAGTACTTC. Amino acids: CASSLAPENYEQYF.

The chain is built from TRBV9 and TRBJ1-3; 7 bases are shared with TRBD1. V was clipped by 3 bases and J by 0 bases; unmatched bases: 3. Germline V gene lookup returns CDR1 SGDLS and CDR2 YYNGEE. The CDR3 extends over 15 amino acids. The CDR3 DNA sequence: TGTGCCAGCAGCGACAGGGGTTCCTCTGGAAACACCATATATTTT. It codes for CASSDRGSSGNTIYF.

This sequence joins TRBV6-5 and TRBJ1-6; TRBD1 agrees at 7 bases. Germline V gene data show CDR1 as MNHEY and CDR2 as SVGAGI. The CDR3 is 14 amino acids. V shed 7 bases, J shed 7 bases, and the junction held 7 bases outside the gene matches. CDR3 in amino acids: CASTLGGGNSPLHF. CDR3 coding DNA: TGTGCCAGCACACTAGGGGGCGGAAATTCACCCCTCCACTTT.

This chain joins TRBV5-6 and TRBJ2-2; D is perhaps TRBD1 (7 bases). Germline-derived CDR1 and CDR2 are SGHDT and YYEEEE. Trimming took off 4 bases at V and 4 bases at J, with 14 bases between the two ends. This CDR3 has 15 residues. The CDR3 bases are TGTGCCAGCAGCGTACAGGGGCGGGGCACCGGGGAGCTGTTTTTT. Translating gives CASSVQGRGTGELFF.

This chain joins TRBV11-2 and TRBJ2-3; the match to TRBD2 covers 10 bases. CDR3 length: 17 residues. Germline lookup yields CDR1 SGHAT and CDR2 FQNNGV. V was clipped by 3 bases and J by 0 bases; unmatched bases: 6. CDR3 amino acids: CASSFRLAGVSTDTQYF. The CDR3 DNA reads TGTGCCAGCAGCTTTAGGCTAGCGGGAGTGAGCACAGATACGCAGTATTTT.

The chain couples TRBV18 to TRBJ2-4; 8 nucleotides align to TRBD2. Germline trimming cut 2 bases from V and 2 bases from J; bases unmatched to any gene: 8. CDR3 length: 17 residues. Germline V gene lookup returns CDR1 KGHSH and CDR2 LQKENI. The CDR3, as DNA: TGTGCCAGCTCACCAATTCTGAGCGGGGGTACCAAAAACATTCAGTACTTC. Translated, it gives CASSPILSGGTKNIQYF.

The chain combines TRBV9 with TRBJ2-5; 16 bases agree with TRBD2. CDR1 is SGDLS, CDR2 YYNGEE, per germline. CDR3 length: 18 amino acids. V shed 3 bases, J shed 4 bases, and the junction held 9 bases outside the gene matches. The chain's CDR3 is CASSEGTSGGAVIETQYF. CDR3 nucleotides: TGTGCCAGCAGCGAGGGGACTAGCGGGGGGGCGGTAATAGAGACCCAGTACTTC.

The CDR3 bases are TGTGCCAGCAGCGTAGACCGGGGTCATGAAAAACTGTTTTTT. Protein: CASSVDRGHEKLFF. This chain uses TRBV9 with TRBJ1-4; D call uncertain. Germline values: CDR1 SGDLS, CDR2 YYNGEE. V was pared by 0 bases and J by 6 bases, with 9 bases between. The CDR3 spans 14 residues.